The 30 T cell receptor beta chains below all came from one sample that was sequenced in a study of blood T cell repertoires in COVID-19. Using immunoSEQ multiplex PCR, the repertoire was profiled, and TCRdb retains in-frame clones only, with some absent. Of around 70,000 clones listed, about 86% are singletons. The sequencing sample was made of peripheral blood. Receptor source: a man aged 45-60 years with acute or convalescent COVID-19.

The DNA of the CDR3 is TGTGCCAGCAGACGGACAGGGGATTCACCCCTCCACTTT. As protein: CASRRTGDSPLHF. The chain employs TRBV27 and TRBJ1-6; 9 nucleotides match TRBD1. Germline CDR1 and CDR2: MNHEY and SMNVEV (reference sequence). The length of the CDR3 is 13 residues. J lost 8 bases, V lost 6 bases, and 2 bases had no gene match.

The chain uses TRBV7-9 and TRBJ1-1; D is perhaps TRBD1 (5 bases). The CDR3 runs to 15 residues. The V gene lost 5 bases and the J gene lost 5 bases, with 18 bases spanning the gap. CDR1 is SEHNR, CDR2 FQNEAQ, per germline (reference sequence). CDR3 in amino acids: CASSPATWRGTEAFF. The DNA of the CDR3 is TGTGCCAGCAGCCCAGCCACGTGGAGGGGAACTGAAGCTTTCTTT. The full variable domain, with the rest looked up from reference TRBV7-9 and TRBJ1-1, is DTGVSQNPRHKITKRGQNVTFRCDPISEHNRLYWYRQTLGQGPEFLTYFQNEAQLEKSRLLSDRFSAERPKGSFSTLEIQRTEQGDSAMYLCASSPATWRGTEAFFGQGTRLTVV.

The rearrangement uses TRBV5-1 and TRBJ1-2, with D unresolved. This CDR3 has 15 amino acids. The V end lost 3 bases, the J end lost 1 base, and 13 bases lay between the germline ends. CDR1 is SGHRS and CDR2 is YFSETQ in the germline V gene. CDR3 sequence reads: CASSYGQEGNYGYTF. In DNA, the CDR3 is TGCGCCAGCAGCTACGGGCAGGAGGGTAACTATGGCTACACCTTC.

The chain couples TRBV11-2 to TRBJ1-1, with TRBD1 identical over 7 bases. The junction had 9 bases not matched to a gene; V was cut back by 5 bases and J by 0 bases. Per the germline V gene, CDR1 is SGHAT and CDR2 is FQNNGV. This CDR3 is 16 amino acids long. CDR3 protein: CASSPGTANLNTEAFF. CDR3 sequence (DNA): TGTGCCAGCAGCCCAGGGACAGCGAACTTGAACACTGAAGCTTTCTTT.

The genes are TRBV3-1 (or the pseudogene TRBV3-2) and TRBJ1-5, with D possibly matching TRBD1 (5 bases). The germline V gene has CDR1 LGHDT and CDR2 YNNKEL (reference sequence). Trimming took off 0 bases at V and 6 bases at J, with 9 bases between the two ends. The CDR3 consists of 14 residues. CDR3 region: CASSQEGRAQPQHF. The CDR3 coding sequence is TGTGCCAGCAGCCAAGAAGGCAGGGCTCAGCCCCAGCATTTT.

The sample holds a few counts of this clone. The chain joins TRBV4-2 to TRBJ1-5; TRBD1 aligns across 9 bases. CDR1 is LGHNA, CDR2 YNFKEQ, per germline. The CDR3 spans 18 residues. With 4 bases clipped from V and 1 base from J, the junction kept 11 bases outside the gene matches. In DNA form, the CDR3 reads TGTGCCAGCAGCCGGCCGGGACAGGGCATTCGCAGCAATCAGCCCCAGCATTTT. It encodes CASSRPGQGIRSNQPQHF.

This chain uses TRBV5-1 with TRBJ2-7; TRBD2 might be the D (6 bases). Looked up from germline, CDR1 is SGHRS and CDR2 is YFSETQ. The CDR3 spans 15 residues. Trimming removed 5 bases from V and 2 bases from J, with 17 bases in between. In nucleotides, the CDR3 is TGCGCCAGCAGAGTTTGGCCCGGGGAGGCCTACGAGCAGTACTTC. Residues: CASRVWPGEAYEQYF.

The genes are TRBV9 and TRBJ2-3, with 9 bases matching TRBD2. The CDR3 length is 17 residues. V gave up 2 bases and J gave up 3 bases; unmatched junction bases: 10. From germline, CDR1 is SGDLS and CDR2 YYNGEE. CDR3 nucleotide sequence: TGTGCCAGCAGCGTCCGAGGAGCGGGGGGCTTGACAGATACGCAGTATTTT. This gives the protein CASSVRGAGGLTDTQYF. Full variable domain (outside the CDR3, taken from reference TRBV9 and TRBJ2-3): DSGVTQTPKHLITATGQRVTLRCSPRSGDLSVYWYQQSLDQGLQFLIQYYNGEERAKGNILERFSAQQFPDLHSELNLSSLELGDSALYFCASSVRGAGGLTDTQYFGPGTRLTVL.

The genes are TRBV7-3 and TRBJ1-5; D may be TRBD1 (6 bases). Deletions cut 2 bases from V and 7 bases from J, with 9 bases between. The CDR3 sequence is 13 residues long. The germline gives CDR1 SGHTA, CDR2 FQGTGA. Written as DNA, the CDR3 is TGTGCCAGCAGCTTAGGGGGCAGCCAGCCCCAGCATTTT. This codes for CASSLGGSQPQHF.

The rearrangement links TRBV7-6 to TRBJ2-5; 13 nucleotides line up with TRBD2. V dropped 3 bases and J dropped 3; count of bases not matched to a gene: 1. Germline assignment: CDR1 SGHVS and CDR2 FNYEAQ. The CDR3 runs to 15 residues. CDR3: CASSFGTSGKETQYF. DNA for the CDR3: TGTGCCAGCAGCTTCGGGACTAGCGGGAAAGAGACCCAGTACTTC. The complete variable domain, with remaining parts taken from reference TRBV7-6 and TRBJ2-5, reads GAGVSQSPRYKVTKRGQDVALRCDPISGHVSLYWYRQALGQGPEFLTYFNYEAQQDKSGLPNDRFSAERPEGSISTLTIQRTEQRDSAMYRCASSFGTSGKETQYFGPGTRLLVL.

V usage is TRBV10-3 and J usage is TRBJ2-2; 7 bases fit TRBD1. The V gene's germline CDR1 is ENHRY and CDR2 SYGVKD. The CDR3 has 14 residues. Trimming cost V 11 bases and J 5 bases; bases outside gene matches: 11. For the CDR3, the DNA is TGTGCCGTCCGGGGACAGACAGGAACCGGGGAGCTGTTTTTT. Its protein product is CAVRGQTGTGELFF.

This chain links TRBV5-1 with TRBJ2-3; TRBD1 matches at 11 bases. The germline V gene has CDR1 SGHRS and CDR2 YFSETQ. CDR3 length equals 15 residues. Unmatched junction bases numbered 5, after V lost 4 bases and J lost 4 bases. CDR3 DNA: TGCGCCAGCAGCCTTGGACAGGGGGCGGCAGATACGCAGTATTTT. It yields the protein CASSLGQGAADTQYF.

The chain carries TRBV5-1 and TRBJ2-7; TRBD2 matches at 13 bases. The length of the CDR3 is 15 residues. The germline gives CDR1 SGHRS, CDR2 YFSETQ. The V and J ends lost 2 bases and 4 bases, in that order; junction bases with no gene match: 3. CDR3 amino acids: CASSFGTSGVYEQYF. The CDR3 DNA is TGCGCCAGCAGCTTTGGGACTAGCGGGGTGTACGAGCAGTACTTC.

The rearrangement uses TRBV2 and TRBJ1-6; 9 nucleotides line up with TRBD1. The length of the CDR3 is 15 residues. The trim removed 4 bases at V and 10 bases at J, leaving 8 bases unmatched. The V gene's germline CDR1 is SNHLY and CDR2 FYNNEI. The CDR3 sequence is CASSGDRARGSPLHF. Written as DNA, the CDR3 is TGTGCCAGCAGTGGGGACAGGGCTAGGGGATCACCCCTCCACTTT.

The DNA for the CDR3 is TGTGCCAGCAGGGAGACAGGGATTATAAGCGACGAGCAGTACTTC. This encodes CASRETGIISDEQYF. The V gene is TRBV2, the J gene TRBJ2-7; 7 nucleotides align to TRBD1. V shed 6 bases and J 5 bases; nucleotides not matched to a gene: 13. Per germline, CDR1 SNHLY and CDR2 FYNNEI. CDR3 size: 15 residues.

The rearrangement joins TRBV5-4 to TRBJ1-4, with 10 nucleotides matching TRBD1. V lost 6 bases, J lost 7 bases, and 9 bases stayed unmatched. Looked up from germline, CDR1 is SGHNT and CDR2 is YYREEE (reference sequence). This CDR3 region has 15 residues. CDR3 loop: CASTSGQGVSEKLFF. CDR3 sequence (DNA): TGTGCCAGCACCTCTGGACAGGGGGTCTCTGAAAAACTGTTTTTT. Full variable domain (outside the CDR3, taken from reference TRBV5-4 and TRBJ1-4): ETGVTQSPTHLIKTRGQQVTLRCSSQSGHNTVSWYQQALGQGPQFIFQYYREEENGRGNFPPRFSGLQFPNYSSELNVNALELDDSALYLCASTSGQGVSEKLFFGSGTQLSVL.

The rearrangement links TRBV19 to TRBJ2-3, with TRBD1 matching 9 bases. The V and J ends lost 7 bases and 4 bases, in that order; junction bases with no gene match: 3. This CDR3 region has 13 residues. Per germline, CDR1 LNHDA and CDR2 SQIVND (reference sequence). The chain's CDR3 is CASNRGPADTQYF. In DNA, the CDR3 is TGTGCCAGTAACAGGGGGCCTGCAGATACGCAGTATTTT.

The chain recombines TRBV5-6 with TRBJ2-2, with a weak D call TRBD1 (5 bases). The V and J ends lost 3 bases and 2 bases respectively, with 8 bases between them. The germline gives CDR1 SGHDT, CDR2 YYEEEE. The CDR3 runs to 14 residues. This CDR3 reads CASSSGQNTGELFF. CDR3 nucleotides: TGTGCCAGCAGCTCCGGACAAAACACCGGGGAGCTGTTTTTT.

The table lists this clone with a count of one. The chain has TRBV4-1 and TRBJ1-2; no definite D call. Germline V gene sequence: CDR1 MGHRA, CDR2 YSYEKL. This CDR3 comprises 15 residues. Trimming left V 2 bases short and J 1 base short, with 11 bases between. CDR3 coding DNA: TGCGCCAGCAGCCAATACCTTGACAATAACTATGGCTACACCTTC. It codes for CASSQYLDNNYGYTF.

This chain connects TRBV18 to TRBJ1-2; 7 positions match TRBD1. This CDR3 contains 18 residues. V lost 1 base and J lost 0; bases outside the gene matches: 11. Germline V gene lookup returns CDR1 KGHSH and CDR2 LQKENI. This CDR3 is CASSPLQGNTDANYGYTF. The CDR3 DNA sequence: TGTGCCAGCTCACCACTACAGGGGAACACCGACGCTAACTATGGCTACACCTTC.

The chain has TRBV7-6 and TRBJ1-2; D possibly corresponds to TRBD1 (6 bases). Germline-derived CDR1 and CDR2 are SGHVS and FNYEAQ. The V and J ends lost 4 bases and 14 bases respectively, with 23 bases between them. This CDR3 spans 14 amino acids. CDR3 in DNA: TGTGCCAGCAGCTCTAAACCCGACAGGAAAGGTATAACCTTC. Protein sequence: CASSSKPDRKGITF.

The CDR3 sequence is CASSVAYGEKLFF. CDR3 bases: TGTGCCAGCAGCGTAGCTTACGGTGAAAAACTGTTTTTT. This sequence joins TRBV9 and TRBJ1-4, with unresolved D. The CDR3 loop spans 13 amino acids. Between the trimmed V and J ends, which lost 0 bases and 7 bases, there was a span of 7 bases. Germline values: CDR1 SGDLS, CDR2 YYNGEE.

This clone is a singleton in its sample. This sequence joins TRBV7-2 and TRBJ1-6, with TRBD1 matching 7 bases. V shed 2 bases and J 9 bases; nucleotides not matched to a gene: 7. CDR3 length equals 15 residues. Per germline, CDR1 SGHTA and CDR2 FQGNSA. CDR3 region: CASSLWTGGSSPLHF. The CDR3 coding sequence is TGTGCCAGCAGCTTATGGACAGGAGGCAGTTCACCCCTCCACTTT.

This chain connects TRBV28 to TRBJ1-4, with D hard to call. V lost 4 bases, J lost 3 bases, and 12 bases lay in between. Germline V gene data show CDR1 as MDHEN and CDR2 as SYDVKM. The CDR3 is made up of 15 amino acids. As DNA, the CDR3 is TGTGCCAGCAGTTCCCCGGGGTACTCTAATGAAAAACTGTTTTTT. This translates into CASSSPGYSNEKLFF. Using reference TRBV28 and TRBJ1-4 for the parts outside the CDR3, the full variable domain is DVKVTQSSRYLVKRTGEKVFLECVQDMDHENMFWYRQDPGLGLRLIYFSYDVKMKEKGDIPEGYSVSREKKERFSLILESASTNQTSMYLCASSSPGYSNEKLFFGSGTQLSVL.

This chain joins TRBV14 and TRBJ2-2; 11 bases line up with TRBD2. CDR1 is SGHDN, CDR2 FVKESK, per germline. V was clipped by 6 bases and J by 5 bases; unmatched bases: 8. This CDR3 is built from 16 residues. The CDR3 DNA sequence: TGTGCCAGCAGACCTTCCGGGACTAGCGGTACCGGGGAGCTGTTTTTT. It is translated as CASRPSGTSGTGELFF.

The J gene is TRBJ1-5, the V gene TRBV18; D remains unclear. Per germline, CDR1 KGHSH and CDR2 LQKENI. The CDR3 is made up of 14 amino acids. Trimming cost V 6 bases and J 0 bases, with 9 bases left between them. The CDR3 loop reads CASSEGISNQPQHF. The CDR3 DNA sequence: TGTGCCAGCTCCGAGGGAATTAGCAATCAGCCCCAGCATTTT.

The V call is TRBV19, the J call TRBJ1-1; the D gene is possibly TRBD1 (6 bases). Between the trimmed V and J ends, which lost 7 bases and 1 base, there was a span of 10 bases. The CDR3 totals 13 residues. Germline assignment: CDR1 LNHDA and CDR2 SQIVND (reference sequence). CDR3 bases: TGTGCCAGTACAGGGACATGGAACACTGAAGCTTTCTTT. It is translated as CASTGTWNTEAFF. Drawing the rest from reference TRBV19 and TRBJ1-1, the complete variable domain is DGGITQSPKYLFRKEGQNVTLSCEQNLNHDAMYWYRQDPGQGLRLIYYSQIVNDFQKGDIAEGYSVSREKKESFPLTVTSAQKNPTAFYLCASTGTWNTEAFFGQGTRLTVV.

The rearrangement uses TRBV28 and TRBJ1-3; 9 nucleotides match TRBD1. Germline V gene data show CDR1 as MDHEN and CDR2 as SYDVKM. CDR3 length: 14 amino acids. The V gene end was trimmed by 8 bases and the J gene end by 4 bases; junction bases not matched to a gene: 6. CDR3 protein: CASFNRGQGNTIYF. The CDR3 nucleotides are TGTGCCAGCTTTAACAGGGGGCAAGGAAACACCATATATTTT.

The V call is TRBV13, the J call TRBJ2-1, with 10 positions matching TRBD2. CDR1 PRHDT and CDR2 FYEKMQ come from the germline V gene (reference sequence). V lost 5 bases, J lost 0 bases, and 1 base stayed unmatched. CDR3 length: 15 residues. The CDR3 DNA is TGTGCCAGCAGCGCTAGCGGGAGCTCCTACAATGAGCAGTTCTTC. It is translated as CASSASGSSYNEQFF.

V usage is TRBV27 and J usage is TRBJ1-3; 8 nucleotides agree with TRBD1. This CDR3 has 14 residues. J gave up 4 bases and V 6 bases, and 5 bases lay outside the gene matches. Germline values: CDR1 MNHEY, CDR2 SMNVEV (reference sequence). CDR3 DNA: TGTGCCAGCAGGGACAGGGCGTTAGGAAACACCATATATTTT. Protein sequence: CASRDRALGNTIYF.